Listed below are T cell receptor beta chains from one sample, sequenced in a study of shared clonotypes between healthy human individuals. Assay used: immunoSEQ multiplex PCR; TCRdb lists only in-frame clones, some missing. The sample holds fewer than 1 million clones; about 96% are singletons and the top ten take under 0.25%. Sequenced input: naive CD8+ T cells sorted from blood. The source is a man aged 30-40 years in good health. Each CDR3 is given with its conserved first and last residue. The D gene is left open where the match is weak. Size tells how often a clone was seen (once, few, many) or the class of an expanded clone, and some rows leave it out.

D gene	V gene	clone size	J gene	CDR3 DNA	CDR3 protein
.	TRBV29-1	.	TRBJ2-7	TGCAGCGTTGAAGACCGGTACGGGCAGTACTTC	CSVEDRYGQYF
.	TRBV5-6	.	TRBJ2-4	TGTGCCAGCAGCTGGAGGACAAATTCCGCCAAAAACATTCAGTACTTC	CASSWRTNSAKNIQYF
.	TRBV9	.	TRBJ2-1	TGTGCCAGCAGCGCACCCCCCAGGCTGAGTGAGCAGTTCTTC	CASSAPPRLSEQFF
.	TRBV7-9	.	TRBJ2-7	TGTGCCAGCAGCTTAGTACAGGAGATAACCTACGAGCAGTACTTC	CASSLVQEITYEQYF
.	TRBV29-1	once	TRBJ2-2	TGCAGCGTTGAAAGGGGGGTGAACACCGGGGAGCTGTTTTTT	CSVERGVNTGELFF
TRBD2	TRBV5-1	.	TRBJ2-1	TGCGCCAGCTCAGCGGGGCCGGACTCCTACAATGAGCAGTTCTTC	CASSAGPDSYNEQFF
.	TRBV4-1	once	TRBJ2-7	TGCGCCAGCAGCCAAGTACTCGGTTCAACGGAATCCTACGAGCAGTACTTC	CASSQVLGSTESYEQYF
.	TRBV2	.	TRBJ2-7	TGTGCCAGCAGTCCTGGACACTCGGCGGCCTACGAGCAGTACTTC	CASSPGHSAAYEQYF
TRBD1	TRBV14	.	TRBJ2-5	TGTGCCAGCAGCCAAGTTGGGGACAGTCAAGAGACCCAGTACTTC	CASSQVGDSQETQYF
.	TRBV25-1	.	TRBJ1-1	TGTGCCAGCAGTGGTCCAGATGAAGCTTTCTTT	CASSGPDEAFF
TRBD2	TRBV9	.	TRBJ2-1	TGTGCCAGCAGTACGGGAGGGTACAATGAGCAGTTCTTC	CASSTGGYNEQFF
TRBD2	TRBV19	.	TRBJ2-3	TGTGCCAGTAGTCTTGTTTTACTAGCGGGATCAGATACGCAGTATTTT	CASSLVLLAGSDTQYF
TRBD2	TRBV5-8	.	TRBJ2-2	TGTGCCAGCAGCTTCGGGACTAGCGGGGAGCTGTTTTTT	CASSFGTSGELFF
TRBD1	TRBV9	.	TRBJ1-3	TGTGCCAGCAGGAGGACAGGGCTGGGAGACACCATATATTTT	CASRRTGLGDTIYF
.	TRBV13	once	TRBJ1-1	TGTGCCAGCAGCTACACCGAAGTTAGAACTGAAGCTTTCTTT	CASSYTEVRTEAFF
.	TRBV7-9	.	TRBJ2-7	TGTGCCAGCAGCTTCGGCAGATCCTACGAGCAGTACTTC	CASSFGRSYEQYF
TRBD2	TRBV4-1	.	TRBJ2-7	TGCGCCAGCAGCCAAGATGCTAGCGGAGACGAGCAGTACTTC	CASSQDASGDEQYF
.	TRBV5-1	.	TRBJ2-5	TGCGCCAGCAGCTTGGCCTCGTTGGAGACCCAGTACTTC	CASSLASLETQYF
.	TRBV27	.	TRBJ2-3	TGTGCCAGCAGGACAAGCACAGATACGCAGTATTTT	CASRTSTDTQYF
.	TRBV27	.	TRBJ2-7	TGTGCCAGCAGTGGTTTTGGGGGGAGCTCCTACGAGCAGTACTTC	CASSGFGGSSYEQYF
.	TRBV6-5	.	TRBJ1-3	TGTGCCAGCAGTTTACTCTCAGGCTCTGGAAACACCATATATTTT	CASSLLSGSGNTIYF
.	TRBV7-7	once	TRBJ2-2	TGTGCCAGCAGCTATAGCCAGGGGCACGGGGAGCTGTTTTTT	CASSYSQGHGELFF
.	TRBV4-1	.	TRBJ1-2	TGCGCCAGCAGCCAAGCGTCTTCCGGAGGGTCCAACTATGGCTACACCTTC	CASSQASSGGSNYGYTF
TRBD1	TRBV2	.	TRBJ2-7	TGTGCCAGCAGTTTACAGGGGGCGCTTATCCAGAGCTCCTACGAGCAGTACTTC	CASSLQGALIQSSYEQYF
.	TRBV9	few	TRBJ2-1	TGTGCCAGCAGCGATGGCGATGAGCAGTTCTTC	CASSDGDEQFF
TRBD1	TRBV7-6	.	TRBJ2-7	TGTGCCAGCAGCTTAGGGACAGGGGGCAACGAGCAGTACTTC	CASSLGTGGNEQYF
.	TRBV15	.	TRBJ2-3	TGTGCCACCAGCGGGGACGCAACAACTAGCACAGATACGCAGTATTTT	CATSGDATTSTDTQYF
.	TRBV9	once	TRBJ2-3	TGTGCCAGCAGCCGTGGCGAGTTATACACAGATACGCAGTATTTT	CASSRGELYTDTQYF
.	TRBV27	.	TRBJ2-1	TGTGCCAGCAGTTTATCCGGGAGTAATGAGCAGTTCTTC	CASSLSGSNEQFF
.	TRBV7-3	.	TRBJ2-1	TGTGCCAGCAGCTTAACGAGTGGGGCCAATGAGCAGTTCTTC	CASSLTSGANEQFF
TRBD2	TRBV4-1	.	TRBJ2-1	TGCGCCAGCAGCCGGGGGACTAACAATGAGCAGTTCTTC	CASSRGTNNEQFF
.	TRBV7-9	.	TRBJ2-7	TGTGCCAGCAGCTTAATGCTGGGGCCGACCTACGAGCAGTACTTC	CASSLMLGPTYEQYF
TRBD2	TRBV5-1	.	TRBJ2-7	TGCGCCAGCAGCTTGGCGGGACTAGGATATTACGAGCAGTACTTC	CASSLAGLGYYEQYF
.	TRBV5-1	.	TRBJ2-7	TGCGCCCAAGGGCGAAGGGATGACCCCTACGAGCAGTACTTC	CAQGRRDDPYEQYF
.	TRBV29-1	.	TRBJ1-2	TGCAGCGTTGAGGAGGGCAGAGCTAACTATGGCTACACCTTC	CSVEEGRANYGYTF
.	TRBV7-9	.	TRBJ2-7	TGTGCCAGCAGCTTATCTACAGTCTCCTACGAGCAGTACTTC	CASSLSTVSYEQYF
.	TRBV5-8	.	TRBJ2-2	TGTGCCAGCACCATAGAAGGGGCCGGGGAGCTGTTTTTT	CASTIEGAGELFF
TRBD2	TRBV6-1	.	TRBJ2-1	TGTGCCAGCAATCTACTAGCGGGAGTTAAAGATGAGCAGTTCTTC	CASNLLAGVKDEQFF
.	TRBV7-6	once	TRBJ1-1	TGTGCCAGCAGCTTGGGCAGCGACACTGAAGCTTTCTTT	CASSLGSDTEAFF
.	TRBV2	.	TRBJ2-2	TGTGCCAGGGAGGTGGCCACCGGGGAGCTGTTTTTT	CAREVATGELFF
TRBD2	TRBV7-9	.	TRBJ2-7	TGTGCCAGCAGCTTAGTGGCTAGCGGAACCTACGAGCAGTACTTC	CASSLVASGTYEQYF
.	TRBV5-4	once	TRBJ2-2	TGTGCCAGCAGCTTGTCGGGGGCCCCACCCGGGGAGCTGTTTTTT	CASSLSGAPPGELFF
.	TRBV7-9	.	TRBJ2-6	TGTGCCAGCAGCTTAATGGGGCAGGAAAGTTACTCTGGGGCCAACGTCCTGACTTTC	CASSLMGQESYSGANVLTF
.	TRBV11-2	.	TRBJ1-4	TGTGCCAGCAGCCGGGGGCGCGGGGCAACTAATGAAAAACTGTTTTTT	CASSRGRGATNEKLFF
.	TRBV4-3	.	TRBJ2-7	TGCGCCAGCAGCCAAATAGGGGACTACGAGCAGTACTTC	CASSQIGDYEQYF
.	TRBV6-1	.	TRBJ1-2	TGTGCCAGCAGTGTCGAGGGGTATTATGGCTACACCTTC	CASSVEGYYGYTF
TRBD2	TRBV10-1	.	TRBJ2-1	TGCGCCAGCAGTGAAGCGGGACCAAATGAGCAGTTCTTC	CASSEAGPNEQFF
.	TRBV9	.	TRBJ2-3	TGTGCCAGCAGCGGATCCAGGGTGGAGGGGACAGATACGCAGTATTTT	CASSGSRVEGTDTQYF
.	TRBV5-1	.	TRBJ2-1	TGCGCCAGCAGCGTGCCTACCTACAATGAGCAGTTCTTC	CASSVPTYNEQFF